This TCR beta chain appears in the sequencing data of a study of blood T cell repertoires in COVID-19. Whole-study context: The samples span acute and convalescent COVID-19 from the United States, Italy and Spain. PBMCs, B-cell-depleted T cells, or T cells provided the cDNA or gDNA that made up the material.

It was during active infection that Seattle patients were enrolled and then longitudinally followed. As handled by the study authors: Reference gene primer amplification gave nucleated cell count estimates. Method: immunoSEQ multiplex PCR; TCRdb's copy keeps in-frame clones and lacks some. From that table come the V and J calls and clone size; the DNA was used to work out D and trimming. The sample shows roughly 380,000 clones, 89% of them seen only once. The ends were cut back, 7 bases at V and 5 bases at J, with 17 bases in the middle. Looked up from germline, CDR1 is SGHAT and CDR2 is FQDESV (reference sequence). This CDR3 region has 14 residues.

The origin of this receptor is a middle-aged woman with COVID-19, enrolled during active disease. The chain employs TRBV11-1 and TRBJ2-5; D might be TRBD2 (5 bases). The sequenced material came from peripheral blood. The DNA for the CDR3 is TGTGCCAGCATTAACCAACGGGGAGACGAGACCCAGTACTTC. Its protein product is CASINQRGDETQYF.